This T cell receptor beta chain was recovered during a study of OX40 agonist ivuxolimab in advanced cancers. In its sample, this clone was seen once. Antigen: not known. Study-level findings and limits: The CD4+ and CD8+ T cells in the blood had expanded clonally by week 6 at 0.1 to 3.0 mg/kg.

The protocol was immunoSEQ multiplex PCR, while the TCRdb copy is restricted to in-frame clones and leaves out a portion. Among about 100,000 clones listed, roughly 90% were seen once. CDR3 length equals 18 residues. Germline-derived CDR1 and CDR2 are SGHNT and YENEEA. The germline V and J ends were trimmed by 5 bases and 0 bases, with 20 bases remaining between them. V is TRBV11-3 and J is TRBJ2-4; TRBD1 is a possible D gene (5 bases). The sequencing here drew on CD4+ or CD8+ T cells sorted from blood, taken in a trial of the OX40 agonist ivuxolimab. The TCR sequence derives from an adult with an advanced solid tumor such as melanoma, head and neck, liver or kidney cancer. CDR3 coding DNA: TGTGCCAGCAGCCACAAAAAGAAGGGGTCCCTAGCCAAAAACATTCAGTACTTC. Translated, it gives CASSHKKKGSLAKNIQYF.